This T cell receptor (beta chain) was obtained from a study of beta chain features in type 1 diabetes. Points on this clone: What it binds is unknown.

The V and J ends lost 6 bases and 3 bases, in that order; junction bases with no gene match: 7. The CDR3 contains 15 residues. In germline, CDR1 is SGHTA, CDR2 FQGNSA. Study results and caveats: When VDJ junctions were examined, type 1 diabetes patients showed fewer insertions and more deletions. Type 1 diabetes patients had TCRB CDR3s that were shorter (moderately but significantly so) in all four CD4+ subsets.

As every portion of the isolated RNA was reverse transcribed, the sequencing read expressed TCRB transcripts. Clones were read by immunoSEQ multiplex PCR, and TCRdb kept only the in-frame ones, dropping some. This table holds around 58,000 clones, roughly three fifths found once. This sequence was found in a woman aged 18-30 years in good health. Sequences were obtained from Tregs from blood. The chain joins TRBV7-2 to TRBJ2-3; 9 bases map to TRBD1. Written as DNA, the CDR3 is TGTGCCAGCAGTTTCGGACAGGGGAGGACAGATACGCAGTATTTT. Amino acids: CASSFGQGRTDTQYF. The full variable domain, in which reference TRBV7-2 and TRBJ2-3 provide the parts outside the CDR3, is GAGVSQSPSNKVTEKGKDVELRCDPISGHTALYWYRQSLGQGLEFLIYFQGNSAPDKSGLPSDRFSAERTGGSVSTLTIQRTQQEDSAVYLCASSFGQGRTDTQYFGPGTRLTVL.